This T cell receptor (beta chain) was documented in a study of sequential checkpoint blockade in melanoma. As for treatment: randomized to nivolumab then ipilimumab (arm A) or the reverse (arm B). Assay used: immunoSEQ multiplex PCR; TCRdb lists only in-frame clones, some missing. In the table there are about 12,000 clones, roughly four fifths of which are singletons. Sequencing used CD8+ T cells sorted from blood (inferred from file names), obtained from a patient given nivolumab and ipilimumab in sequence. The clonotype comes from a human donor with melanoma.

CDR3 nucleotide sequence: TGTGCTAGTGGTTTGAACAGGGGTTCTGGCTACACCTTC. Protein product: CASGLNRGSGYTF. The V call is TRBV12-5, the J call TRBJ1-2, with 7 bases aligning to TRBD1. The CDR3 is 13 residues long. The trim removed 2 bases at V and 7 bases at J, leaving 4 bases unmatched. Germline V CDR1 and CDR2: LGHNT, FRNRAP.